The 27 T cell receptor beta chains given below trace back to one sample, sequenced in a study of CD8+CD57+ T cells in acquired aplastic anemia. Patients included in sequencing had previously demonstrated CD8+CD57+ cell expansion by flow cytometry. Investigators profiled TCR beta VDJ and CDR3 from genomic DNA template. TCRdb analysed the reads with MiXCR anew, one entry per CDR3 protein. The data hold roughly 220,000 distinct CDR3 sequences, with about 60% observed a single time. Sequencing used sorted CD4+, CD8+, or CD8+CD57+ T cells (not recorded which) from PBMCs. The origin of the receptors is a human donor with aplastic anemia.

The chain carries TRBV19 and TRBJ2-3, with unresolved D. Deletions cut 5 bases from V and 0 bases from J, with 12 bases between. This CDR3 spans 15 amino acids. Germline V gene sequence: CDR1 LNHDA, CDR2 SQIVND (reference sequence). The CDR3 here is CASSLLPGSTDTQYF. CDR3 DNA sequence: TGTGCCAGTAGTCTACTACCGGGTAGCACAGATACGCAGTATTTT.

This rearrangement joins TRBV20-1 to TRBJ2-5, with unresolved D. CDR3 size: 13 residues. V shed 6 bases and J shed 7 bases, with 18 bases lying between them. Germline V lookup: CDR1 DFQATT, CDR2 SNEGSKA (reference sequence). The CDR3 loop is CSAPTAVGGTQYF. DNA for the CDR3: TGCAGTGCACCCACGGCAGTGGGTGGGACCCAGTACTTC.

This chain uses TRBV20-1 with TRBJ2-5; the D gene is possibly TRBD2 (7 bases). CDR1 and CDR2 (germline): DFQATT, SNEGSKA (reference sequence). The CDR3 sequence is 12 residues long. The CDR3 nucleotides are TGCTCCCCGGGCCGGGGGGCGGAGACCCAGTACTTC. Translation gives CSPGRGAETQYF.

V is TRBV2 and J is TRBJ2-1; D might be TRBD1 (5 bases). The V gene's germline CDR1 is SNHLY and CDR2 FYNNEI. The CDR3 has 14 residues. The V end lost 7 bases, the J end lost 5 bases, and 15 bases lay between the germline ends. CDR3 amino acids: CASKERAQDNEQFF. DNA of the CDR3: TGTGCCAGCAAGGAAAGGGCACAGGACAATGAGCAGTTCTTC.

The rearrangement joins TRBV10-3 to TRBJ1-6, with D perhaps matching TRBD1 (6 bases). The CDR3 extends over 15 amino acids. Germline CDR1 and CDR2: ENHRY and SYGVKD. Trimming removed 7 bases at V and 6 bases at J, with 16 bases between. The CDR3 DNA reads as TGTGCCATCACGGCGGGGGGCCGGGGTAATTCACCCCTCCACTTT. Its protein is CAITAGGRGNSPLHF.

The rearrangement links TRBV7-8 to TRBJ2-5, with D uncertain. V dropped 1 base and J dropped 4 bases, with 13 bases sitting between them. This CDR3 contains 15 residues. Germline lookup yields CDR1 SGHVS and CDR2 FQNEAQ. Written as DNA, the CDR3 is TGTGCCAGCAGCTTAGTCTCCGTAGTCGGAGAGACCCAGTACTTC. Protein sequence: CASSLVSVVGETQYF.

The chain employs TRBV10-2 and TRBJ1-2, with D possibly being TRBD1 (5 bases). Germline assignment: CDR1 WSHSY and CDR2 SAAADI. This CDR3 has 12 amino acids. Trimming shortened V by 1 base and J by 8 bases, and 8 bases separated the two germline ends. The CDR3 DNA follows: TGCGCCAGCAGTGAGTTGGGGGGAGGCTACACCTTC. Its translation: CASSELGGGYTF.

J is TRBJ1-2 and V is TRBV29-1; 9 bases are shared with TRBD1. Germline values: CDR1 SQVTM, CDR2 ANQGSEA. The CDR3 is 13 amino acids. The trim removed 4 bases at V and 6 bases at J, leaving 6 bases unmatched. CDR3 sequence: CSVAKQGADGYTF. The DNA for the CDR3 is TGCAGCGTTGCTAAACAGGGGGCGGATGGCTACACCTTC.

The chain is built from TRBV19 and TRBJ1-1, with a possible D match to TRBD1 (5 bases). The CDR3 has 14 residues. Germline-derived CDR1 and CDR2 are LNHDA and SQIVND (reference sequence). Trimming left V 3 bases short and J 2 bases short, with 10 bases between. The CDR3: CASSIGGLNTEAFF. DNA for the CDR3: TGTGCCAGTAGTATCGGGGGACTCAACACTGAAGCTTTCTTT.

The count of this clonotype is one. The chain has TRBV10-3 and TRBJ2-7; possibly TRBD1 for D (6 bases). Looked up from germline, CDR1 is ENHRY and CDR2 is SYGVKD. Trimming stripped 8 bases from V and 0 bases from J, with 14 bases between. The CDR3 is 14 residues long. CDR3 DNA: TGTGCCATCGTGCAGGGGCCGGGCTCCTACGAGCAGTACTTC. It codes for CAIVQGPGSYEQYF.

V and J are TRBV5-1 and TRBJ1-6, with a tentative D call TRBD1 (5 bases). Germline V gene sequence: CDR1 SGHRS, CDR2 YFSETQ. CDR3 length: 14 residues. The V end lost 0 bases, the J end lost 5 bases, and 6 bases lay between the germline ends. The CDR3 here is CASSLEQDNSPLHF. Here the CDR3 DNA reads TGCGCCAGCAGCTTGGAACAGGATAATTCACCCCTCCACTTT.

The V call is TRBV15, the J call TRBJ2-7, with TRBD2 identical over 14 bases. The J segment lost 4 bases and the V segment lost 6 bases, leaving 5 bases of the junction unmatched. Germline V gene data show CDR1 as LNHNV and CDR2 as YYDKDF (reference sequence). This CDR3 region has 15 residues. CDR3 amino acids: CATSKGTSGSYEQYF. CDR3 DNA sequence: TGTGCCACCAGTAAAGGGACTAGCGGGAGTTACGAGCAGTACTTC. Full variable domain (missing parts from reference TRBV15 and TRBJ2-7): DAMVIQNPRYQVTQFGKPVTLSCSQTLNHNVMYWYQQKSSQAPKLLFHYYDKDFNNEADTPDNFQSRRPNTSFCFLDIRSPGLGDTAMYLCATSKGTSGSYEQYFGPGTRLTVT.

A few counts support this clonotype. The chain carries TRBV7-9 and TRBJ2-1, with D possibly being TRBD1 (6 bases). The V end lost 4 bases, the J end lost 6 bases, and 10 bases lay between the germline ends. The CDR3 runs to 13 residues. Germline V gene data show CDR1 as SEHNR and CDR2 as FQNEAQ (reference sequence). The CDR3 DNA sequence: TGTGCCAGCAGCTCCTCCAGGGGCAATGAGCAGTTCTTC. As protein: CASSSSRGNEQFF.

The table lists this clonotype with a few counts. V gene TRBV7-8 combines with J gene TRBJ2-7; 7 nucleotides align to TRBD2. This CDR3 region has 12 residues. V was pared by 5 bases and J by 5 bases, with 3 bases of the junction left unmatched. Germline V gene data show CDR1 as SGHVS and CDR2 as FQNEAQ. This chain's CDR3 is CASSTGLDEQYF. The CDR3 region has the DNA TGTGCCAGCAGCACCGGACTAGACGAGCAGTACTTC.

Points on this clonotype: One end of the junction varies from germline; a read error may be responsible. The J gene is TRBJ2-2, the V gene TRBV7-2; 7 bases match TRBD2. Germline-derived CDR1 and CDR2 are SGHTA and FQGNSA. CDR3 length: 16 amino acids. The CDR3 is CASSRIAGSNNGELFF. CDR3 DNA sequence: TGTGCCAGCAGCCGTATAGCGGGTTCGAACAACGGGGAGCTGTTTTTT.

The CDR3 nucleotides are TGTGCCAGCAGCTCCCCACAGGGGGCGGAAAATTCACCCCTCCACTTT. This translates into CASSSPQGAENSPLHF. The V call is TRBV7-9, the J call TRBJ1-6; 9 bases fit TRBD1. Germline V gives CDR1 SEHNR, CDR2 FQNEAQ (reference sequence). The junction had 8 bases not matched to a gene; V was cut back by 4 bases and J by 7 bases. The CDR3 loop spans 16 amino acids.

CDR3 sequence reads: CASSLGRLAGGTGELFF. The CDR3 region has the DNA TGTGCCAGCAGCTTAGGGCGACTAGCGGGAGGGACCGGGGAGCTGTTTTTT. The V gene is TRBV7-7, the J gene TRBJ2-2; 14 bases are a match to TRBD2. The CDR3 consists of 17 residues. After removal of 1 base from V and 5 bases from J, the junction contained 3 bases not matched to a gene. Germline assignment: CDR1 SSHAT and CDR2 FNYEAQ (reference sequence).

CDR3 amino acids: CASSVRTSGTQETQYF. CDR3 coding DNA: TGTGCCAGCAGTGTAAGGACTAGCGGTACCCAAGAGACCCAGTACTTC. The chain has TRBV25-1 and TRBJ2-5; TRBD2 matches 10 bases. This CDR3 spans 16 amino acids. Germline CDR1 reads MGHDK; CDR2 reads SYGVNS. V trimming: 4 bases; J trimming: 1 base; junction bases outside the gene matches: 6.

V and J are TRBV10-3 and TRBJ2-2, with D possibly called TRBD1 or TRBD2 (5 bases each). Germline values: CDR1 ENHRY, CDR2 SYGVKD. The CDR3 is made up of 14 amino acids. Trimming removed 9 bases from V and 5 bases from J, with 16 bases in between. The CDR3 coding sequence is TGTGCCATTAAGACAGAGGGGACGACCGGGGAGCTGTTTTTT. As protein: CAIKTEGTTGELFF.

This chain uses TRBV2 with TRBJ1-5; the D gene is possibly TRBD1 (6 bases). CDR1 is SNHLY, CDR2 FYNNEI, per germline. V was shortened by 5 bases and J by 3 bases, with 14 bases between the two germline ends. CDR3 length equals 15 residues. The CDR3 DNA is TGTGCCAGCAGTTTACAGGGTAATCTCAATCAGCCCCAGCATTTT. Amino acids: CASSLQGNLNQPQHF.

The chain joins TRBV20-1 to TRBJ2-7; 10 bases are a match to TRBD1. Trimming at V came to 5 bases and at J to 3 bases, leaving 7 bases not matched to a gene. The CDR3 spans 14 residues. The germline CDR1 and CDR2 sequences are DFQATT and SNEGSKA (reference sequence). CDR3 loop: CSAFDRGPGYEQYF. In DNA, the CDR3 is TGCAGTGCTTTTGACAGGGGGCCGGGCTACGAGCAGTACTTC.

V gene TRBV9 combines with J gene TRBJ2-3, with 8 bases aligning to TRBD1. CDR3 length: 15 residues. The V gene end was trimmed by 4 bases and the J gene end by 3 bases; junction bases not matched to a gene: 7. Germline loops: CDR1 SGDLS, CDR2 YYNGEE. As DNA, the CDR3 is TGTGCCAGCAGCATGCCCGGGACAGGAACAGATACGCAGTATTTT. Translating gives CASSMPGTGTDTQYF.

The genes are TRBV7-8 and TRBJ1-2, with TRBD1 as a possible D gene (5 bases). The germline CDR1 and CDR2 sequences are SGHVS and FQNEAQ. The germline V and J ends were trimmed by 6 bases and 6 bases, with 14 bases remaining between them. The CDR3 runs to 13 residues. The CDR3 reads CASSYRGGDGYTF. The DNA for the CDR3 is TGTGCCAGCAGTTACCGCGGGGGGGATGGCTACACCTTC.

This clonotype was seen repeatedly, ten times or more. The CDR3 spells CASSSAAGELETQYF. For the CDR3, the DNA is TGTGCCAGCAGTTCGGCGGCAGGGGAGTTGGAGACCCAGTACTTC. This sequence joins TRBV6-6 and TRBJ2-5, with a weak D call TRBD1 (6 bases). The CDR3 consists of 15 residues. Trimming removed 4 bases from V and 5 bases from J, with 17 bases in between. The germline CDR1 and CDR2 sequences are MNHNY and SVGAGI (reference sequence).

The sample holds many counts of this clonotype. The genes are TRBV27 and TRBJ2-7; 7 bases align to TRBD1. The germline V gene encodes CDR1 MNHEY and CDR2 SMNVEV (reference sequence). The CDR3 runs to 15 residues. The V and J ends lost 3 bases and 0 bases, in that order; junction bases with no gene match: 5. CDR3 in DNA: TGTGCCAGCAGTTTCGGGGACAGCTCCTCCTACGAGCAGTACTTC. Its translation is CASSFGDSSSYEQYF.

This chain uses TRBV7-8 with TRBJ2-2; D is undetermined. The CDR3 contains 12 residues. Germline assignment: CDR1 SGHVS and CDR2 FQNEAQ. V dropped 3 bases and J dropped 6 bases, with 5 bases sitting between them. The CDR3 nucleotides are TGTGCCAGCAGCTTTAAGGCCGGGGAGCTGTTTTTT. Encoded protein: CASSFKAGELFF.

This chain joins TRBV24-1 and TRBJ1-2; D unresolved. The CDR3 runs 14 residues. V gave up 3 bases and J gave up 2 bases, with 9 bases separating them. Germline CDR1 and CDR2: KGHDR and SFDVKD. DNA of the CDR3: TGTGCCACCAGTGATAGTTGGCAGAACTATGGCTACACCTTC. This gives the protein CATSDSWQNYGYTF.